What follows are 15 T cell receptor beta chains derived from one specimen sequenced in a study of blood T cell repertoires in COVID-19 (dated by TCRdb to 2018 to 2021). To prepare the library, the immunoSEQ multiplex PCR assay was applied. TCRdb stores this immuneACCESS table with in-frame sequences only. Part of the clones is absent; in the studies checked, under half of the shortfall reflects unresolved V genes, and no reason is known for the rest. For this sample there are fewer than 300,000 clones; under 90% appear just once. About 3.2% of the sample lies in the top ten. The sequenced sample was peripheral blood. Receptors originate from a woman aged 55-70 years with active or convalescent COVID-19.

The V call is TRBV6-4, the J call TRBJ2-7; a possible D gene is TRBD1 (6 bases). Trimming left V 1 base short and J 4 bases short, with 11 bases between. Germline CDR1 MRHNA, CDR2 SNTAGT. There are 14 residues in the CDR3. The CDR3 reads CASSDFGQTYEQYF. The CDR3 DNA reads as TGTGCCAGCAGTGACTTCGGACAGACTTACGAGCAGTACTTC.

The chain is built from TRBV28 and TRBJ1-1; 11 bases match TRBD1. After removal of 2 bases from V and 4 bases from J, the junction contained 6 bases not matched to a gene. Per the germline V gene, CDR1 is MDHEN and CDR2 is SYDVKM. The CDR3 totals 16 residues. The CDR3 sequence: CASSLLPGQGGTEAFF. The CDR3, as DNA: TGTGCCAGCAGTTTACTCCCGGGACAGGGGGGCACTGAAGCTTTCTTT.

The chain links TRBV5-1 to TRBJ2-5; 7 nucleotides align to TRBD1. Germline CDR1 and CDR2: SGHRS and YFSETQ. The CDR3 totals 15 residues. Germline trimming cut 4 bases from V and 2 bases from J; bases unmatched to any gene: 8. CDR3 sequence: CASSPDRPVQETQYF. The CDR3 nucleotides read TGCGCCAGCAGCCCGGACAGGCCCGTACAAGAGACCCAGTACTTC.

J is TRBJ1-4 and V is TRBV4-2; D ambiguous. Deletions cut 4 bases from V and 7 bases from J, with 16 bases between. This CDR3 region has 15 residues. Germline V CDR1 and CDR2: LGHNA, YNFKEQ. The DNA for the CDR3 is TGTGCCAGCAGCCGGTCCGGGGATGGAAGTGAAAAACTGTTTTTT. Protein sequence: CASSRSGDGSEKLFF.

V gene TRBV19 combines with J gene TRBJ2-7; 12 bases map to TRBD2. Trimming took 4 bases from V and 4 from J; bases not matched to a gene: 5. This CDR3 contains 15 residues. Germline lookup yields CDR1 LNHDA and CDR2 SQIVND (reference sequence). CDR3: CASSRALAGGYEQYF. The CDR3 nucleotides are TGTGCCAGTAGTAGGGCACTAGCGGGGGGTTACGAGCAGTACTTC.

This clone came up a few times. The V gene is TRBV7-8, the J gene TRBJ2-7; weak D call: TRBD2 (5 bases). V was trimmed by 4 bases and J by 0 bases, leaving 16 bases between them. In germline, CDR1 is SGHVS, CDR2 FQNEAQ. The CDR3 loop spans 16 amino acids. The CDR3 coding sequence is TGTGCCAGCAGCTCAACGGGCAGGCTAGCCTCCTACGAGCAGTACTTC. Amino acids: CASSSTGRLASYEQYF.

This chain joins TRBV13 and TRBJ2-6; 7 bases match TRBD1. The CDR3 covers 19 residues. V lost 5 bases and J lost 2; bases outside the gene matches: 15. Looked up from germline, CDR1 is PRHDT and CDR2 is FYEKMQ (reference sequence). The CDR3 here is CASSPTTGTAPPGANVLTF. CDR3 nucleotide sequence: TGTGCCAGCAGCCCAACTACCGGGACAGCCCCTCCTGGGGCCAACGTCCTGACTTTC.

This clone appeared once. V usage is TRBV29-1 and J usage is TRBJ2-7; possible D gene TRBD1, 6 bases. The CDR3 has 12 amino acids. CDR1 SQVTM and CDR2 ANQGSEA come from the germline V gene. Trimming took off 4 bases at V and 3 bases at J, with 10 bases between the two ends. CDR3 DNA: TGCAGCGTTGGGGACACTTTCTACGAGCAGTACTTC. Its protein is CSVGDTFYEQYF.

CDR3 nucleotide sequence: TGTGCCAGCAGCGAACCTTTACTAGGCGGGGTCACAGATACGCAGTATTTT. Translated: CASSEPLLGGVTDTQYF. The chain recombines TRBV9 with TRBJ2-3; D is possibly TRBD2 (6 bases). With 3 bases removed from V and 2 bases from J, the gap between germline ends came to 19 bases. The germline V gene has CDR1 SGDLS and CDR2 YYNGEE. This CDR3 is built from 17 residues.

This chain's CDR3 is CASLEGGTETQYF. DNA for the CDR3: TGTGCCAGCTTGGAGGGAGGGACGGAGACCCAGTACTTC. The chain employs TRBV5-6 and TRBJ2-5; the match to TRBD2 covers 7 bases. The germline CDR1 and CDR2 sequences are SGHDT and YYEEEE. This CDR3 is built from 13 residues. V lost 7 bases and J lost 5; bases outside the gene matches: 8.

The chain recombines TRBV9 with TRBJ2-1, with 8 nucleotides matching TRBD2. Per germline, CDR1 SGDLS and CDR2 YYNGEE. The ends lost 3 bases at V and 6 bases at J; junction bases unmatched: 8. The CDR3 loop spans 15 amino acids. In DNA, the CDR3 is TGTGCCAGCAGCGCTTTCGGACTAGCAGCCAATGAGCAGTTCTTC. Protein: CASSAFGLAANEQFF.

This clone was detected a few times. The chain has TRBV27 and TRBJ2-1, with TRBD2 matching 10 bases. V was pared by 4 bases and J by 6 bases, with 9 bases of the junction left unmatched. CDR1 is MNHEY, CDR2 SMNVEV, per germline (reference sequence). The CDR3 is 16 residues long. The CDR3 sequence: CASSSAGTSELNEQFF. The DNA of the CDR3 is TGTGCCAGCAGTTCCGCCGGGACTAGCGAGCTCAATGAGCAGTTCTTC.

J is TRBJ2-7 and V is TRBV12-5; 7 nucleotides align to TRBD1. Germline V gene lookup returns CDR1 LGHNT and CDR2 FRNRAP. The CDR3 covers 16 residues. V lost 4 bases and J lost 5; bases outside the gene matches: 14. The CDR3 loop reads CASGSPSPTGTHEQYF. CDR3 nucleotides: TGTGCTAGTGGTTCGCCATCCCCGACAGGGACCCACGAGCAGTACTTC.

This clone was seen just once. The CDR3 loop is CASSLDLRDIGYF. The DNA of the CDR3 is TGCGCCAGCAGCTTGGATCTCCGGGACATCGGGTACTTC. V and J are TRBV5-1 and TRBJ2-7; D possibly corresponds to TRBD1 (6 bases). V shed 0 bases and J shed 12 bases, with 16 bases lying between them. The germline V gene has CDR1 SGHRS and CDR2 YFSETQ. The CDR3 has 13 residues.

The V gene is TRBV7-9, the J gene TRBJ2-7, with unresolved D. In germline, CDR1 is SEHNR, CDR2 FQNEAQ (reference sequence). This CDR3 contains 12 residues. Trimming shortened V by 4 bases and J by 4 bases, and 8 bases separated the two germline ends. CDR3 sequence: CASSSQAYEQYF. The CDR3 region has the DNA TGTGCCAGCAGCTCCCAAGCTTACGAGCAGTACTTC. The complete variable domain, with remaining parts taken from reference TRBV7-9 and TRBJ2-7, reads DTGVSQNPRHKITKRGQNVTFRCDPISEHNRLYWYRQTLGQGPEFLTYFQNEAQLEKSRLLSDRFSAERPKGSFSTLEIQRTEQGDSAMYLCASSSQAYEQYFGPGTRLTVT.